Listed here are 3 T cell receptor beta chains from one sample, sequenced in a study of identical twins. TCRdb fed the 5' RACE reads into MiXCR, producing one record per CDR3 protein. The data show approximately 300,000 distinct CDR3 sequences, roughly 9.8% seen once. The same sample was also used in a study of yellow fever vaccine responses in identical twins.

Sequenced input: CD8+ T cells sorted from blood. These receptors all stem from a woman in her late teens or twenties in good health.

The V and J genes are TRBV27 and TRBJ1-1, with a tentative D call TRBD1 (5 bases). The CDR3 is 14 amino acids. V lost 5 bases and J 4 bases, leaving 14 bases between the germline ends. Germline V gene data show CDR1 as MNHEY and CDR2 as SMNVEV (reference sequence). The CDR3 nucleotides are TGTGCCAGCAGTCCTCACGGGGCAAGCACTGAAGCTTTCTTT. It yields the protein CASSPHGASTEAFF.

This clonotype was observed a few times. The chain couples TRBV15 to TRBJ2-7, with D perhaps TRBD2 (6 bases). The germline V gene encodes CDR1 LNHNV and CDR2 YYDKDF (reference sequence). The V end was cut by 0 bases, the J end by 5 bases, with 17 bases between. CDR3 size: 16 residues. CDR3 sequence: CATSRDAASVTDEQYF. For the CDR3, the DNA is TGTGCCACCAGCAGAGATGCGGCTAGCGTGACAGACGAGCAGTACTTC.

This clonotype was found many times. The rearrangement joins TRBV25-1 to TRBJ2-5; the D call may be TRBD1 or TRBD2 (6 bases each). Germline lookup yields CDR1 MGHDK and CDR2 SYGVNS. V was cut by 2 bases and J by 2 bases, with 18 bases left in between. The CDR3 runs to 17 residues. CDR3: CASSEGYGWGAQETQYF. As DNA, the CDR3 is TGTGCCAGCAGTGAAGGTTATGGATGGGGGGCGCAAGAGACCCAGTACTTC.